The entry that follows covers one T cell receptor (beta chain) sequence. Measured with immunoSEQ multiplex PCR; TCRdb has only the in-frame clones, and not every one. The data show about 170,000 clones, around 91% seen once. The sample originates from a study of control samples from healthy donors and cancer patients. CDR1 is KGHSH and CDR2 is LQKENI in the germline V gene. With V trimmed by 6 bases and J by 0 bases, 1 base remained unmatched. The CDR3 has 14 amino acids. The V call is TRBV18, the J call TRBJ2-7; 11 bases match TRBD1. The receptor's source is a woman aged 25 to 39 in good health. Sequenced material: blood. This chain's CDR3 is CASSGTGGSYEQYF. In DNA, the CDR3 is TGTGCCAGCTCGGGGACAGGGGGCTCCTACGAGCAGTACTTC.